Reported below is one T cell receptor (beta chain). Its antigen is unknown. The repertoire was sequenced with immunoSEQ multiplex PCR; TCRdb's copy has only in-frame clones and lacks some. The sample shows about 130,000 clones, more than 75% of them seen only once. The data stem from a study of T cell responses to AZD1222 COVID-19 vaccine. Study outcomes and limitations: The peak T cell response came first, and repertoires were sampled only after it. Baseline seropositives among AZD1222 recipients totaled only five or six. Researchers report vaccine-associated CD4 TCRs spanning spike, with dominance at 160-218 and 743-854. Increases in Spike-specific TCR breadth and depth were seen after two AZD1222 doses.

Trimming took off 0 bases at V and 6 bases at J, with 5 bases between the two ends. The CDR3 has 12 amino acids. Germline V CDR1 and CDR2: SGHAT, FQNNGV. The J gene is TRBJ1-2, the V gene TRBV11-2; D unclear. The sample was peripheral blood, taken on day 0 of AZD1222 vaccination. This sequence was found in an adult in good health. The CDR3 coding sequence is TGTGCCAGCAGCTTAGATGCTAATGGCTACACCTTC. As protein: CASSLDANGYTF. The whole variable domain, filled in from reference TRBV11-2 and TRBJ1-2, reads EAGVAQSPRYKIIEKRQSVAFWCNPISGHATLYWYQQILGQGPKLLIQFQNNGVVDDSQLPKDRFSAERLKGVDSTLKIQPAKLEDSAVYLCASSLDANGYTFGSGTRLTVV.